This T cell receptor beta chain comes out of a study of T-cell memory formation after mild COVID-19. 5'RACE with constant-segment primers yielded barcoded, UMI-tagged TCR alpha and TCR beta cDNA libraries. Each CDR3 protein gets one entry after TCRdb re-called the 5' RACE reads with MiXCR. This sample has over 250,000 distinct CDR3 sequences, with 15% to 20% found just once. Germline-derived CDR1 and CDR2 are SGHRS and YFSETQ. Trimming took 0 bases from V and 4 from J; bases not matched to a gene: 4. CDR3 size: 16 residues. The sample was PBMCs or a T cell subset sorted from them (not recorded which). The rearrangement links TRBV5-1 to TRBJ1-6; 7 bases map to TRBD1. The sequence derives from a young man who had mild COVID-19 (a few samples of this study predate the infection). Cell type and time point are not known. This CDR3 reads CASSLEGGPYNSPLHF. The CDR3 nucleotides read TGCGCCAGCAGCTTGGAAGGGGGCCCTTATAATTCACCCCTCCACTTT.